The clone carrying this TCR beta chain occurred a few times. The trim removed 3 bases at V and 3 bases at J, leaving 9 bases unmatched. The CDR3 consists of 17 residues. Germline V gene lookup returns CDR1 MNHEY and CDR2 SMNVEV (reference sequence). Peripheral blood genomic DNA, not sorted cells or RNA, was the template. The sample belongs to a study of T cell repertoires in aging, cancer and after chemotherapy. A mixed TRB-A/B primer pool amplified rearranged TRB by multiplex touch-down PCR. TCRdb independently ran MiXCR on the multiplex PCR reads; one entry per CDR3 protein. Of around 1,600 distinct CDR3 sequences in the sample, around 25% were seen once.

The chain uses TRBV27 and TRBJ2-3; TRBD2 agrees at 10 bases. The specimen sequenced was blood. The sequence was obtained from a human donor with a solid tumor. The CDR3 loop reads CASSFGPLAGATDTQYF. The CDR3 DNA is TGTGCCAGCAGTTTCGGTCCCCTAGCGGGGGCAACAGATACGCAGTATTTT.